This T cell receptor beta chain comes out of a study of breast tumors, draining lymph nodes, adjacent tissues. Whole-study findings and limits: Tumor and nontumor repertoires were significantly more similar in luminal-like than in basal-like breast cancer. The data were judged consistent with most tumor T cells coming from lymph node and expanding in tumor. The lymph node origin of tumor T cells was framed as consistent with a hypothesis, not demonstrated. Tumors had less TCR diversity than lymph nodes, more than nontumor tissue.

Of note for this clonotype: Its specificity is not known.

Each CDR3 protein is one row after TCRdb ran MiXCR on the multiplex PCR reads. In the table there are some 49,000 distinct CDR3 sequences, 23% of which are singletons. The CDR3 runs to 13 residues. The germline V and J ends were trimmed by 8 bases and 7 bases, with 18 bases remaining between them. Sequencing was carried out using breast tumor tissue. The clonotype was recovered from a female donor with breast cancer. Some clones in this sample may be carry-over from other donors' samples. The chain employs TRBV12-3 or TRBV12-4 and TRBJ2-7; D possibly uses TRBD1 or TRBD2 (5 bases each). The CDR3 bases are TGTGCCAGCGGCCACCCCTGGGGCGGGGAGCAGTACTTC. It translates to CASGHPWGGEQYF.